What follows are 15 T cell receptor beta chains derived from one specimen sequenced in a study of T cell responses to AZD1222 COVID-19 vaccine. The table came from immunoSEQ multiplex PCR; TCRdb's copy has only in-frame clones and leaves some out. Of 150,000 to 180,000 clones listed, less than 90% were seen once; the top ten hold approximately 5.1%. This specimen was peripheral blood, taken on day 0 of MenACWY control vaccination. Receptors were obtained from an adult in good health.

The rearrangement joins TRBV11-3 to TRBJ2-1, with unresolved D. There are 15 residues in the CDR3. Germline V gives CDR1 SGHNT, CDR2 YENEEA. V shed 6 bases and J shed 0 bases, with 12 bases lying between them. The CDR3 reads CASSSGPSSYNEQFF. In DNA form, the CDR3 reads TGTGCCAGCAGTTCAGGACCCAGCTCCTACAATGAGCAGTTCTTC.

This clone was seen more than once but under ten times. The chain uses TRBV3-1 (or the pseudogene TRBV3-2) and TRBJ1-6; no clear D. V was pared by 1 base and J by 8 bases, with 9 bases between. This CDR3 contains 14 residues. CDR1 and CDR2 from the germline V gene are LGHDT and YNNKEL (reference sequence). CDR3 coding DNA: TGTGCCAGCAGCCAAGTCACGGGATATTCACCCCTCCACTTT. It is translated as CASSQVTGYSPLHF.

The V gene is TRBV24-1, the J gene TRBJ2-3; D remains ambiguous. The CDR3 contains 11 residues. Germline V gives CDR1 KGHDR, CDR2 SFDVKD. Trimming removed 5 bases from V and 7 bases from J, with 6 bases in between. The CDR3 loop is CATSVSYTQYF. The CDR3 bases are TGTGCCACCAGTGTGAGTTATACGCAGTATTTT.

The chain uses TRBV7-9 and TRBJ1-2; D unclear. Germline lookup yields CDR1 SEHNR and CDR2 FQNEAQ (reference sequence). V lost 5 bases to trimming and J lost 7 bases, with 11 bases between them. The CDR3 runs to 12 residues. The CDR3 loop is CASSEEPTGYTF. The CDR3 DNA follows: TGTGCCAGCAGCGAAGAACCGACTGGCTACACCTTC.

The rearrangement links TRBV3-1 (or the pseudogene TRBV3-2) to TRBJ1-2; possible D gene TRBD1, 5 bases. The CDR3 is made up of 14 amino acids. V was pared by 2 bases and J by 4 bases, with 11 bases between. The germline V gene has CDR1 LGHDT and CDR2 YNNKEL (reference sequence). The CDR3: CASSQRQQAYGYTF. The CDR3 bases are TGTGCCAGCAGCCAACGTCAACAGGCCTATGGCTACACCTTC.

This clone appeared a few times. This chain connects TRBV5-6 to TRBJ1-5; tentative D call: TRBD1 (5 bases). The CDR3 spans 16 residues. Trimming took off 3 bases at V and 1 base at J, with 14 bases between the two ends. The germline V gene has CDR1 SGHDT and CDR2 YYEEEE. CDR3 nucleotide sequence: TGTGCCAGCAGCTCCCTCGGGGGTCCAAGCAATCAGCCCCAGCATTTT. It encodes CASSSLGGPSNQPQHF.

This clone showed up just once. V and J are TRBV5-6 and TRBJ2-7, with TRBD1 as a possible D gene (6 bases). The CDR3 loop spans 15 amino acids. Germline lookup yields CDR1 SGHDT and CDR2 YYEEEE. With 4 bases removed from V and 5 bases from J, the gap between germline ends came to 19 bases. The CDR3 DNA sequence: TGTGCCAGCAGCCTGGGGGCCGTCCAGAGGAACGAGCAGTACTTC. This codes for CASSLGAVQRNEQYF.

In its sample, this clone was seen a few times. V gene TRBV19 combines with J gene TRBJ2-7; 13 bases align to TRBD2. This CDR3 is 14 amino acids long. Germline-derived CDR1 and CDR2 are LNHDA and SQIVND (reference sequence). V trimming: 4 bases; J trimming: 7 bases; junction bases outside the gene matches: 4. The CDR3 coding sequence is TGTGCCAGTAGTAGGGGGACTAGCGGGAAGGAGCAGTACTTC. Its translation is CASSRGTSGKEQYF.

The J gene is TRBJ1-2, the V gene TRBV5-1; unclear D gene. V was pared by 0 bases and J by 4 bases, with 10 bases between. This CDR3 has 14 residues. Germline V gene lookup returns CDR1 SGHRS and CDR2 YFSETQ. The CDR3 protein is CASSLDERSYGYTF. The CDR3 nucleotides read TGCGCCAGCAGCTTGGACGAAAGGTCCTATGGCTACACCTTC. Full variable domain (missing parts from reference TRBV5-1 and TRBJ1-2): KAGVTQTPRYLIKTRGQQVTLSCSPISGHRSVSWYQQTPGQGLQFLFEYFSETQRNKGNFPGRFSGRQFSNSRSEMNVSTLELGDSALYLCASSLDERSYGYTFGSGTRLTVV.

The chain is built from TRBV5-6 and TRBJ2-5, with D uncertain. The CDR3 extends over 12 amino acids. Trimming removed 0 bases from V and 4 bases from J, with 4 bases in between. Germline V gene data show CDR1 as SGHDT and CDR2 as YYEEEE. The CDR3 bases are TGTGCCAGCAGCTTGGTGTCAGAGACCCAGTACTTC. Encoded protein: CASSLVSETQYF.

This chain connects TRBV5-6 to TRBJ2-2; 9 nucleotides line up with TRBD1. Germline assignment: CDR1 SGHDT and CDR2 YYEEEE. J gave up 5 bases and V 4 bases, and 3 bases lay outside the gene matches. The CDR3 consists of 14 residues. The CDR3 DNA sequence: TGTGCCAGCAGCCCGGGACAGGGTACCGGGGAGCTGTTTTTT. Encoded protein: CASSPGQGTGELFF.

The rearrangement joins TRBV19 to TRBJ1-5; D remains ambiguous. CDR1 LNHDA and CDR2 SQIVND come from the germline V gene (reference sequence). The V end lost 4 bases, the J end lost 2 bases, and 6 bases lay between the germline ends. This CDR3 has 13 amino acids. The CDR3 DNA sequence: TGTGCCAGTAGTAGTGAAGGCAATCAGCCCCAGCATTTT. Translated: CASSSEGNQPQHF.

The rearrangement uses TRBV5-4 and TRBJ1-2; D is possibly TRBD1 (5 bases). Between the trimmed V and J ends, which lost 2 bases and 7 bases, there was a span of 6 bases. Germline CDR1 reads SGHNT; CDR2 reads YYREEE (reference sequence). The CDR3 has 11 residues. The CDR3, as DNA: TGTGCCAGCAGCTTAGACAGTGGCTACACCTTC. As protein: CASSLDSGYTF.

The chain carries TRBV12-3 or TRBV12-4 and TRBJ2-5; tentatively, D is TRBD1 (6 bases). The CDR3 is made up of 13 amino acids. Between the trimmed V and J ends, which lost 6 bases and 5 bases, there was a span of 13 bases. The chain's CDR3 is CASRSYRVETQYF. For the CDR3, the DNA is TGTGCCAGCAGGTCCTACAGGGTCGAGACCCAGTACTTC.

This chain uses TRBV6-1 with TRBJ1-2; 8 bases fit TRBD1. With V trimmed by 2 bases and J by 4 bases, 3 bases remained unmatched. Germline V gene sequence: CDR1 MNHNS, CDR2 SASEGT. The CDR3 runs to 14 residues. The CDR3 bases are TGTGCCAGCAGTGAACAGGGGGCAGCCTATGGCTACACCTTC. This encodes CASSEQGAAYGYTF.